The next 19 T cell receptor beta chains were all read from a single sample in a study of OX40 agonist ivuxolimab in advanced cancers. Only in-frame clones appear in the TCRdb table, and some are missing; sequencing was by immunoSEQ multiplex PCR. The sample holds 80,000 to 95,000 clones, about 91% seen once. The sample here was CD4+ or CD8+ T cells sorted from blood, taken in a trial of the OX40 agonist ivuxolimab. These receptors all stem from an adult with an advanced solid tumor such as melanoma, head and neck, liver or kidney cancer.

The sample holds one count of this clone. The gene calls are TRBV18 and TRBJ2-1; D is possibly TRBD1 or TRBD2 (7 bases each). Trimming shortened V by 3 bases and J by 16 bases, and 28 bases separated the two germline ends. Germline V gene lookup returns CDR1 KGHSH and CDR2 LQKENI. The CDR3 is 16 residues long. The CDR3 is CASSPIIGQAREYQFF. The CDR3 DNA is TGTGCCAGCTCACCGATCATTGGACAGGCGCGGGAGTATCAATTCTTC.

V is TRBV4-1 and J is TRBJ2-7; D is tentatively TRBD1 or TRBD2 (5 bases each). Looked up from germline, CDR1 is MGHRA and CDR2 is YSYEKL. This CDR3 comprises 14 residues. V lost 2 bases, J lost 7 bases, and 15 bases lay in between. The CDR3 sequence: CASSQRIREGEQYF. The CDR3 nucleotides read TGCGCCAGCAGCCAAAGGATCAGAGAGGGGGAGCAGTACTTC.

The chain joins TRBV10-2 to TRBJ2-7; D not certain. Germline V lookup: CDR1 WSHSY, CDR2 SAAADI. V gave up 9 bases and J gave up 2 bases, with 11 bases separating them. The CDR3 runs 12 residues. The CDR3 DNA follows: TGCGCCAGTTCTTTCCAGGCCTACGAGCAGTACTTC. This encodes CASSFQAYEQYF.

V and J are TRBV11-2 and TRBJ2-1; D possibly corresponds to TRBD1 (6 bases). Per the germline V gene, CDR1 is SGHAT and CDR2 is FQNNGV. V lost 5 bases to trimming and J lost 7 bases, with 12 bases between them. This CDR3 contains 13 residues. The CDR3 is CASSSRGGNEQFF. The DNA for the CDR3 is TGTGCCAGCAGCAGTAGAGGGGGAAATGAGCAGTTCTTC.

The rearrangement uses TRBV21-1 and TRBJ2-7; TRBD2 is the table's D call, not checked against the DNA. TRBV21-1 counts as a pseudogene. The CDR3 sequence is 13 residues long. CDR3: CASSKVAAYEQYF. The CDR3 DNA follows: TGTGCCAGCAGCAAAGTAGCAGCGTACGAGCAGTACTTC.

This CDR3 is CASSLARGAGGYEQYF. The CDR3 nucleotides read TGTGCCAGCAGCTTAGCGCGGGGGGCGGGAGGCTACGAGCAGTACTTC. The chain couples TRBV7-6 to TRBJ2-7, with 8 bases lining up with TRBD2. Germline V CDR1 and CDR2: SGHVS, FNYEAQ. There are 16 residues in the CDR3. V gave up 0 bases and J gave up 3 bases; unmatched junction bases: 7.

CDR3 nucleotides: TGTGCCAGCAGGAACTTTGGAAACACCATATATTTT. Residues: CASRNFGNTIYF. This chain links TRBV6-6 with TRBJ1-3; D not certain. Germline CDR1 is MNHNY and CDR2 is SVGAGI (reference sequence). The CDR3 covers 12 residues. With 6 bases removed from V and 3 bases from J, the gap between germline ends came to 6 bases.

The gene calls are TRBV5-6 and TRBJ1-5; D is unresolved. The CDR3 extends over 14 amino acids. Trimming pared 0 bases from V and 6 bases from J, leaving 10 bases between. CDR1 and CDR2 (germline): SGHDT, YYEEEE. The CDR3 loop reads CASSLGTGSQPQHF. The CDR3, as DNA: TGTGCCAGCAGCTTGGGAACCGGGAGTCAGCCCCAGCATTTT.

The rearrangement links TRBV19 to TRBJ1-1, with TRBD1 matching 7 bases. Germline CDR1 reads LNHDA; CDR2 reads SQIVND (reference sequence). V gave up 2 bases and J gave up 4 bases; unmatched junction bases: 4. This CDR3 contains 14 residues. Written as DNA, the CDR3 is TGTGCCAGTAGTATAAGGGGGCTGGGCACTGAAGCTTTCTTT. This gives the protein CASSIRGLGTEAFF.

This chain joins TRBV18 and TRBJ1-1, with D hard to call. V lost 7 bases and J lost 1, with 10 bases in between. The CDR3 covers 13 residues. CDR1 and CDR2 (germline): KGHSH, LQKENI. The CDR3 coding sequence is TGTGCCAGCTGCACCGACTGGAACACTGAAGCTTTCTTT. It is translated as CASCTDWNTEAFF.

This sequence joins TRBV5-4 and TRBJ2-1; 9 bases are a match to TRBD2. The germline CDR1 and CDR2 sequences are SGHNT and YYREEE (reference sequence). V lost 0 bases and J lost 0; bases outside the gene matches: 1. The CDR3 length is 16 residues. The CDR3: CASSLGGGGSYNEQFF. CDR3 bases: TGTGCCAGCAGCTTGGGCGGGGGGGGCTCCTACAATGAGCAGTTCTTC.

This chain links TRBV5-1 with TRBJ2-2, with TRBD1 as a possible D gene (6 bases). V was cut by 4 bases and J by 0 bases, with 13 bases left in between. The CDR3 extends over 16 amino acids. CDR1 is SGHRS, CDR2 YFSETQ, per germline. The CDR3 nucleotides are TGCGCCAGCAGCGAAACAGGGCCGCCGAACACCGGGGAGCTGTTTTTT. Residues: CASSETGPPNTGELFF.

This clone appeared a single time. V and J are TRBV7-9 and TRBJ2-2; the match to TRBD2 covers 11 bases. J gave up 5 bases and V 7 bases, and 6 bases lay outside the gene matches. The length of the CDR3 is 15 residues. The V gene's germline CDR1 is SEHNR and CDR2 FQNEAQ (reference sequence). CDR3 sequence (DNA): TGTGCCAGCAACCTAGCGGGGGGAAGGACCGGGGAGCTGTTTTTT. This sequence encodes CASNLAGGRTGELFF.

The chain recombines TRBV11-2 with TRBJ2-2; TRBD2 might be the D (5 bases). The CDR3 contains 15 residues. In germline, CDR1 is SGHAT, CDR2 FQNNGV. V lost 2 bases and J lost 5, with 12 bases in between. The CDR3 region is CASSLLPPGTGELFF. In DNA, the CDR3 is TGTGCCAGCAGCTTACTCCCTCCGGGGACCGGGGAGCTGTTTTTT.

V usage is TRBV6-4 and J usage is TRBJ2-1; D ambiguous. There are 13 residues in the CDR3. The V gene's germline CDR1 is MRHNA and CDR2 SNTAGT. V shed 2 bases and J shed 2 bases, with 4 bases lying between them. The CDR3, as DNA: TGTGCCAGCAGTGACACCCCCTACAATGAGCAGTTCTTC. It encodes CASSDTPYNEQFF.

The CDR3 bases are TGTGCCACCAGCAGAGTGAGGACTACGAACACCGGGGAGCTGTTTTTT. Protein: CATSRVRTTNTGELFF. This chain joins TRBV15 and TRBJ2-2; a possible D gene is TRBD2 (6 bases). Trimming took off 1 base at V and 0 bases at J, with 9 bases between the two ends. The CDR3 consists of 16 residues. From germline, CDR1 is LNHNV and CDR2 YYDKDF (reference sequence).

This clone was detected once. The V and J genes are TRBV18 and TRBJ1-1; 7 bases line up with TRBD1. Germline values: CDR1 KGHSH, CDR2 LQKENI. The CDR3 length is 15 residues. Unmatched junction bases numbered 9, after V lost 3 bases and J lost 5 bases. Here the CDR3 reads CASSPLEGASTEAFF. The CDR3 nucleotides read TGTGCCAGCTCACCTTTAGAGGGGGCGAGTACTGAAGCTTTCTTT.

The rearrangement uses TRBV21-1 and TRBJ2-1. TRBV21-1 corresponds to a pseudogene. The CDR3 contains 18 residues. This chain's CDR3 is CASSKRIPGPQIYNEQFF. The CDR3 DNA reads as TGTGCCAGCAGCAAACGGATTCCGGGGCCGCAGATATACAATGAGCAGTTCTTC.

The V call is TRBV7-9, the J call TRBJ1-3; 7 bases are shared with TRBD1. J lost 2 bases, V lost 4 bases, and 8 bases had no gene match. The CDR3 length is 16 residues. Germline V CDR1 and CDR2: SEHNR, FQNEAQ (reference sequence). The CDR3 DNA reads as TGTGCCAGCAGCTCCGGGACAGTCACGACTGGAAACACCATATATTTT. Amino acids: CASSSGTVTTGNTIYF.